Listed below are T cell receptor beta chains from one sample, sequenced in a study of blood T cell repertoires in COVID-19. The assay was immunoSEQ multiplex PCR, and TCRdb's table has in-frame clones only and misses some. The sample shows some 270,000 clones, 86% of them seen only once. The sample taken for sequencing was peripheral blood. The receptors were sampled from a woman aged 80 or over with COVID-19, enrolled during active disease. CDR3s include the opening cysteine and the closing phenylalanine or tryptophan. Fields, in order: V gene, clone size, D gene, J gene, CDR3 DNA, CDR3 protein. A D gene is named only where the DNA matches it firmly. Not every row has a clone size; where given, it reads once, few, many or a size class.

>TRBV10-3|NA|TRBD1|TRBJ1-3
TGTGCCATCAGCCGATCGACAGGGGCTGGAAACACCATATATTTT
CAISRSTGAGNTIYF
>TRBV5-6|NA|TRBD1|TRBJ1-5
TGTGCCAGCAGCTTTGGGACAGGGACTTATAGCAATCAGCCCCAGCATTTT
CASSFGTGTYSNQPQHF
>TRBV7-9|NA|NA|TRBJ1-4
TGTGCCAGCAGCTTACAGCTTTTGATAGGGACAGAAAAACTGTTTTTT
CASSLQLLIGTEKLFF
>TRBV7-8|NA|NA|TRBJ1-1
TGTGCCAGCAGCCCTAGGTCCGGGGTGAACACTGAAGCTTTCTTT
CASSPRSGVNTEAFF
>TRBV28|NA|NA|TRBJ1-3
TGTGCCAGCAGTTTAGGGACTACCTCTGGAAACACCATATATTTT
CASSLGTTSGNTIYF
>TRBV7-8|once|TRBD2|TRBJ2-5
TGTGCCAGCAGCCTCAGCGGGGGGCTTAGTGGAGAGACCCAGTACTTC
CASSLSGGLSGETQYF
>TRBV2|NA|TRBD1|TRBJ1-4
TGTGCCAGCAGTAAAACAGGGGCAACTAATGAAAAACTGTTTTTT
CASSKTGATNEKLFF
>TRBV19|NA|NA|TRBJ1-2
TGTGCCAGTAGTCCCCGGACAGTCAACTATGGCTACACCTTC
CASSPRTVNYGYTF
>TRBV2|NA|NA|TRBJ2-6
TGTGCCAGCAGTTCACTAGTCCCTGGGGCCAACGTCCTGACTTTC
CASSSLVPGANVLTF
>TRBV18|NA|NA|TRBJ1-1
TGTGCCAGCTCACCGAGTGGGCTGAACATGAACACTGAAGCTTTCTTT
CASSPSGLNMNTEAFF
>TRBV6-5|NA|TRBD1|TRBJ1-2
TGTGCCAGCGCCCTAACGGGACAGGGGGGCTATGGCTACACCTTC
CASALTGQGGYGYTF
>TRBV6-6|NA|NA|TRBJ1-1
TGTGCCAGCATGGAGGCCTACACTGAAGCTTTCTTT
CASMEAYTEAFF
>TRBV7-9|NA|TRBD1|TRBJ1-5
TGTGCCAGCAGCCCCCTAGGGACAGGGGGCGGTCAGCCCCAGCATTTT
CASSPLGTGGGQPQHF
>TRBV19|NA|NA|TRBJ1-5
TGTGCCAGTCGTAGACGGGAGGGCAATCAGCCCCAGCATTTT
CASRRREGNQPQHF
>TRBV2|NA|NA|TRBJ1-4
TGTGCCAGCACGGCGGGCCAGGCTGAAAAACTGTTTTTT
CASTAGQAEKLFF
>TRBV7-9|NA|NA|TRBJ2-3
TGTGCCAGCAGCTTAGGAGGGTTTTCGGGGGATACGCAGTATTTT
CASSLGGFSGDTQYF
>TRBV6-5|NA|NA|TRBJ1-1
TGTGCCAGTATACCCCAGGGTAGGGGGAACACTGAAGCTTTCTTT
CASIPQGRGNTEAFF
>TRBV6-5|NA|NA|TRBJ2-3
TGTGCCAGCAGCAGGGTTTTTTCCGATACGCAGTATTTT
CASSRVFSDTQYF
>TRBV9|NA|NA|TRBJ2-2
TGTGCCAGCAGTAGATCTACCGGGGAGCTGTTTTTT
CASSRSTGELFF
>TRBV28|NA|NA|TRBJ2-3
TGTGCCAGCAGCGGGGGTCGCCCAGATACGCAGTATTTT
CASSGGRPDTQYF
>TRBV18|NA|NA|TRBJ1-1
TGTGCCAGCTCCACGGGTGTGGGTTTGAACACTGAAGCTTTCTTT
CASSTGVGLNTEAFF
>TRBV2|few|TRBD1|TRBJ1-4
TGTGCCAGCAGTGCCCCCAGGACAGGGAAAGAAAAACTGTTTTTT
CASSAPRTGKEKLFF
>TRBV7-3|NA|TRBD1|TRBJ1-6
TGTGCCAGCAGACTAGACAGGGATACGACTTCACCCCTCCACTTT
CASRLDRDTTSPLHF
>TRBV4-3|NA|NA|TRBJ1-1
TGCGCCAGCAGCCAAGAGCACGGGGGTGAAGCTTTCTTT
CASSQEHGGEAFF
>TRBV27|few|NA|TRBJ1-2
TGTGCCAGCGGTTCTGCAGGGGCCTATGGCTACACCTTC
CASGSAGAYGYTF
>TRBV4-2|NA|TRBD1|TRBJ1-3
TGTGCCAGCAGCCAAGAAGGGACAGGGTCTAACTCTGGAAACACCATATATTTT
CASSQEGTGSNSGNTIYF
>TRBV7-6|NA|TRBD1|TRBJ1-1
TGTGCCAGCAGCCAGGGGGGAGCTTATTCGGCGACTGAAGCTTTCTTT
CASSQGGAYSATEAFF
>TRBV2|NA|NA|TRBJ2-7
TGTGCCAGCAGTGAAGCGCGGGGCCGGTACTTC
CASSEARGRYF
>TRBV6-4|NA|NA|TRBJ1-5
TGTGCCAGCAGTAGGGACACGGGATCGCCCCAGCATTTT
CASSRDTGSPQHF
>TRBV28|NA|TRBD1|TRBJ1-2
TGTGCCAGCAGGGACGGGACAGGGGAAGGCTACACCTTC
CASRDGTGEGYTF
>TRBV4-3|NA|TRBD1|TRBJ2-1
TGCGCCAGCAGCCAAGATCAGACAGGGTCCTACAATGAGCAGTTCTTC
CASSQDQTGSYNEQFF
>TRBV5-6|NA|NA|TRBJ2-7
TGTGCCAGCAGCTTATACAGCCAGGTCTACGAGCAGTACTTC
CASSLYSQVYEQYF
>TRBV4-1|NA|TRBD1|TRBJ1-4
TGCGCCAGCAGCCAAGATCGGGACAGGGGTAATGAAAAACTGTTTTTT
CASSQDRDRGNEKLFF
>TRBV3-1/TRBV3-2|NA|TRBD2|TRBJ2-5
TGTGCCAGCAGCCAAGATCGAGCTAGCGGGGGGTTGGGGCAAGAGACCCAGTACTTC
CASSQDRASGGLGQETQYF
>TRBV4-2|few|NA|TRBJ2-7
TGTGCCAGCAGCCAAGAGCCTAGCGCCTACGAGCAGTACTTC
CASSQEPSAYEQYF
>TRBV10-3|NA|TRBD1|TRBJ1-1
TGTGCCATCAGTGAGTTGACAGGGAGCACTGAAGCTTTCTTT
CAISELTGSTEAFF
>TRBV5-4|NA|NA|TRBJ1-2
TGTGCCAGCAGCTCCCGGGGGGCAGCTCTCTATGGCTACACCTTC
CASSSRGAALYGYTF
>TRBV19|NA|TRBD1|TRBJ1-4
TGTGCCAGTAGTCGGCAGGGACAGCAGAATGAAAAACTGTTTTTT
CASSRQGQQNEKLFF
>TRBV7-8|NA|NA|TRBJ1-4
TGTGCCAGCACCTTAAGCTATACAGCCTATGAAAAACTGTTTTTT
CASTLSYTAYEKLFF
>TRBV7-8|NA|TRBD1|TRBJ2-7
TGTGCCAGCAGCCAAGCACAGGGGGGTTTGTACGAGCAGTACTTC
CASSQAQGGLYEQYF
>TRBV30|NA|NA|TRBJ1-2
TGTGCCTGGAGTCAGGTGGCTGTCTATGGCTACACCTTC
CAWSQVAVYGYTF